These 19 T cell receptor beta chains came from one sample sequenced in a study of OX40 agonist ivuxolimab in advanced cancers. Sequencing used immunoSEQ multiplex PCR; TCRdb keeps in-frame clones, though not all of them. The table includes almost 50,000 clones, approximately 86% detected once. This material consisted of CD4+ or CD8+ T cells sorted from blood, taken in a trial of the OX40 agonist ivuxolimab. Receptors originate from an adult with an advanced solid tumor such as melanoma, head and neck, liver or kidney cancer.

CDR3 loop: CASSLATGGEWTGELFF. CDR3 DNA: TGTGCCAGCAGCTTAGCCACAGGGGGCGAGTGGACCGGGGAGCTGTTTTTT. V is TRBV7-2 and J is TRBJ2-2, with 9 bases identical to TRBD1. Unmatched junction bases numbered 7, after V lost 0 bases and J lost 5 bases. The V gene's germline CDR1 is SGHTA and CDR2 FQGNSA. The CDR3 spans 17 residues. The full variable domain, rest sourced from reference TRBV7-2 and TRBJ2-2, is GAGVSQSPSNKVTEKGKDVELRCDPISGHTALYWYRQSLGQGLEFLIYFQGNSAPDKSGLPSDRFSAERTGGSVSTLTIQRTQQEDSAVYLCASSLATGGEWTGELFFGEGSRLTVL.

The sample holds one count of this clone. The chain links TRBV9 to TRBJ2-1; D not certain. The CDR3 is 12 amino acids. The ends were cut back, 4 bases at V and 7 bases at J, with 9 bases in the middle. Germline V lookup: CDR1 SGDLS, CDR2 YYNGEE. The CDR3 is CASSPPVNEQFF. The CDR3 region has the DNA TGTGCCAGCAGCCCACCAGTAAATGAGCAGTTCTTC.

The CDR3 DNA follows: TGTGCCAGCAGCTTAACCGGGATTAATGAAAAACTGTTTTTT. Translation gives CASSLTGINEKLFF. The chain employs TRBV11-1 and TRBJ1-4; no definite D call. Trimming took off 2 bases at V and 4 bases at J, with 8 bases between the two ends. The germline CDR1 and CDR2 sequences are SGHAT and FQDESV (reference sequence). This CDR3 contains 14 residues.

In nucleotides, the CDR3 is TGTGCCAGCAGCTTAAGGGGCCAGAACATTCAGTACTTC. Translation gives CASSLRGQNIQYF. J is TRBJ2-4 and V is TRBV5-4, with D possibly being TRBD1 (5 bases). Trimming pared 2 bases from V and 7 bases from J, leaving 10 bases between. CDR3 length: 13 residues. Germline V gene lookup returns CDR1 SGHNT and CDR2 YYREEE (reference sequence).

The chain links TRBV30 to TRBJ1-1; D uncertain. The V and J ends lost 4 bases and 0 bases respectively, with 6 bases between them. This CDR3 spans 12 amino acids. Germline V gene sequence: CDR1 GTSNPN, CDR2 SVGIG (reference sequence). The DNA of the CDR3 is TGTGCCTGGAATAGGGTGAACACTGAAGCTTTCTTT. Translation: CAWNRVNTEAFF.

This chain joins TRBV18 and TRBJ1-2, with TRBD1 matching over 10 bases. The length of the CDR3 is 13 residues. Per the germline V gene, CDR1 is KGHSH and CDR2 is LQKENI. With 6 bases clipped from V and 8 bases from J, the junction kept 6 bases outside the gene matches. Here the CDR3 reads CASSQGQGSGYTF. Written as DNA, the CDR3 is TGTGCCAGCTCCCAGGGACAGGGGAGCGGCTACACCTTC. Drawing the rest from reference TRBV18 and TRBJ1-2, the complete variable domain is NAGVMQNPRHLVRRRGQEARLRCSPMKGHSHVYWYRQLPEEGLKFMVYLQKENIIDESGMPKERFSAEFPKEGPSILRIQQVVRGDSAAYFCASSQGQGSGYTFGSGTRLTVV.

The rearrangement links TRBV5-1 to TRBJ1-6; TRBD1 is a possible D gene (6 bases). The CDR3 runs 15 residues. The germline V and J ends were trimmed by 0 bases and 7 bases, with 11 bases remaining between them. CDR1 and CDR2 from the germline V gene are SGHRS and YFSETQ. The CDR3 region is CASSLDWGLNSPLHF. For the CDR3, the DNA is TGCGCCAGCAGCTTGGATTGGGGGCTGAATTCACCCCTCCACTTT.

This chain joins TRBV29-1 and TRBJ2-7; no definite D call. Trimming stripped 0 bases from V and 0 bases from J, with 12 bases between. The CDR3 totals 15 residues. The germline CDR1 and CDR2 sequences are SQVTM and ANQGSEA. The CDR3 here is CSVEEWSWYSYEQYF. CDR3 in DNA: TGCAGCGTTGAAGAGTGGAGTTGGTACTCCTACGAGCAGTACTTC.

The J gene is TRBJ1-2, the V gene TRBV6-5; TRBD1 might be the D (5 bases). CDR3 length: 15 amino acids. Trimming shortened V by 0 bases and J by 0 bases, and 8 bases separated the two germline ends. Germline V gives CDR1 MNHEY, CDR2 SVGAGI. For the CDR3, the DNA is TGTGCCAGCAGTTACTCGACAGCTTCTAACTATGGCTACACCTTC. It codes for CASSYSTASNYGYTF.

The V and J genes are TRBV30 and TRBJ2-1; D is uncertain. Germline V CDR1 and CDR2: GTSNPN, SVGIG (reference sequence). V lost 3 bases to trimming and J lost 5 bases, with 11 bases between them. The CDR3 has 13 amino acids. In nucleotides, the CDR3 is TGTGCCTGGAGCGAGATAGCCCACAATGAGCAGTTCTTC. Its protein is CAWSEIAHNEQFF.

The chain recombines TRBV6-1 with TRBJ1-5, with D uncertain. The CDR3 totals 14 residues. Deletions cut 1 base from V and 5 bases from J, with 9 bases between. The germline CDR1 and CDR2 sequences are MNHNS and SASEGT. The CDR3 nucleotides read TGTGCCAGCAGTGAAGGAACGTTCTATCAGCCCCAGCATTTT. Its translation: CASSEGTFYQPQHF.

The J gene is TRBJ2-7, the V gene TRBV19; 11 bases align to TRBD1. Germline V lookup: CDR1 LNHDA, CDR2 SQIVND (reference sequence). J gave up 4 bases and V 4 bases, and 6 bases lay outside the gene matches. The CDR3 consists of 15 residues. CDR3 coding DNA: TGTGCCAGTAGTAGGTCCGGGACAGGGGGTTACGAGCAGTACTTC. This translates into CASSRSGTGGYEQYF.

The chain uses TRBV2 and TRBJ1-6, with TRBD1 identical over 9 bases. This CDR3 contains 14 residues. Trimming took 7 bases from V and 8 from J; bases not matched to a gene: 6. Germline values: CDR1 SNHLY, CDR2 FYNNEI. The CDR3, as DNA: TGTGCCAGCACCCGGGGACAGGGCGATTCACCCCTCCACTTT. Translating it yields CASTRGQGDSPLHF.

V and J are TRBV6-5 and TRBJ1-4; D is unclear. Germline values: CDR1 MNHEY, CDR2 SVGAGI. The CDR3 runs 15 residues. Trimming took off 6 bases at V and 0 bases at J, with 11 bases between the two ends. CDR3 in DNA: TGTGCCAGCAGGAGCCAGGATGCAACTAATGAAAAACTGTTTTTT. Its translation is CASRSQDATNEKLFF.

The chain recombines TRBV25-1 with TRBJ2-3, with a tentative D call TRBD2 (5 bases). The CDR3 has 12 residues. Germline loops: CDR1 MGHDK, CDR2 SYGVNS. The V and J ends lost 4 bases and 4 bases respectively, with 6 bases between them. The CDR3 DNA is TGTGCCAGCAGTGTCGGGGCAGATACGCAGTATTTT. This encodes CASSVGADTQYF. Full variable domain (rest looked up from reference TRBV25-1 and TRBJ2-3): EADIYQTPRYLVIGTGKKITLECSQTMGHDKMYWYQQDPGMELHLIHYSYGVNSTEKGDLSSESTVSRIRTEHFPLTLESARPSHTSQYLCASSVGADTQYFGPGTRLTVL.

A single count supports this clone. The chain joins TRBV4-1 to TRBJ2-5; the D gene could be TRBD1 or TRBD2 (5 bases each). V was trimmed by 5 bases and J by 7 bases, leaving 17 bases between them. This CDR3 region has 14 residues. Looked up from germline, CDR1 is MGHRA and CDR2 is YSYEKL. As DNA, the CDR3 is TGCGCCAGCAGCATCCCCGGGACCGTGCCGACCCAGTACTTC. It translates to CASSIPGTVPTQYF.

CDR3 region: CASSYMGVATEAFF. In DNA, the CDR3 is TGTGCCAGCAGCTACATGGGGGTGGCCACTGAAGCTTTCTTT. The chain employs TRBV7-2 and TRBJ1-1, with D perhaps matching TRBD1 (5 bases). Trimming took 4 bases from V and 4 from J, leaving 13 bases between them. The CDR3 length is 14 residues. Germline CDR1 reads SGHTA; CDR2 reads FQGNSA.

V usage is TRBV7-2 and J usage is TRBJ2-5; D may be TRBD2 (6 bases). Germline V CDR1 and CDR2: SGHTA, FQGNSA. The CDR3 has 15 residues. V lost 4 bases to trimming and J lost 1 base, with 13 bases between them. The CDR3 region is CASSSPAGGQETQYF. The CDR3 region has the DNA TGTGCCAGCAGCTCCCCCGCCGGGGGCCAAGAGACCCAGTACTTC.

This chain connects TRBV6-5 to TRBJ2-7, with no clear D. CDR3 length equals 13 residues. V lost 5 bases and J lost 4, with 12 bases in between. Germline V lookup: CDR1 MNHEY, CDR2 SVGAGI. Here the CDR3 reads CASSPFVRYEQYF. The CDR3 coding sequence is TGTGCCAGCAGTCCCTTTGTGAGATACGAGCAGTACTTC.